This T cell receptor beta chain was sequenced in a study of regulatory T cells in long-lasting Graves disease. Study-wide background: Duration of antithyroid drug therapy among newly diagnosed Graves' patients was under 3 months.

The study, taken as a whole, reports: More public clonotypes were shared by persistent patients (2,741) than by new patients (roughly 1,000).

Arm-PCR of CDR3 regions with iRepertoire HTBI primers generated TCR beta libraries. TCRdb redid the calling of the multiplex PCR reads with MiXCR, one entry per CDR3 protein. In the table there are hundreds of thousands of distinct CDR3 sequences, roughly a sixth of which are singletons. This clonotype was counted only a few times. Its antigen remains unidentified. Noted time point: newly diagnosed GD, antithyroid drugs for less than 3 months. Isolated PBMC RNA provided the starting material for the TCR library. This CDR3 has 13 amino acids. CDR1 is WNHNN and CDR2 is SYGVQD in the germline V gene (reference sequence). Trimming left V 5 bases short and J 3 bases short, with 11 bases between. These sequences were also reported in another study, on T cells in Graves' hyperthyroidism and ophthalmopathy.

Sequenced here: peripheral blood mononuclear cells (PBMCs), sampled at new diagnosis, from a patient treated with antithyroid drugs. The source of this sequence is a woman aged 35-60 years with Graves disease. V usage is TRBV10-1 and J usage is TRBJ2-7, with D possibly being TRBD1 (5 bases). The CDR3 region is CASSRVRVYEQYF. The CDR3 bases are TGCGCCAGCAGTAGAGTCAGGGTCTACGAGCAGTACTTC.